This record concerns one TCR beta chain sequence. What it binds is unknown. The sample is drawn from a study of Tregs in tolerant kidney transplant recipients. This table comes from immunoSEQ multiplex PCR, and its TCRdb copy is limited to in-frame clones, with some not included. Its clone listing holds roughly 50,000 clones. The study, taken as a whole, reports: Expanding Tregs on activated donor B cells appeared to best identify donor-specific TCRbeta clones. Few patients were studied, so findings need validation in larger groups.

The sequencing used CD4+ T cells from blood, collected before the transplant. This TCR was recovered from a human donor who received a combined kidney and bone marrow transplant.

The CDR3 sequence: CASSLVGQLDEQFF. Incomplete CDR3 DNA: TGTGCCAGCAGCTTAGTTGGACAGCTCGATGAG. The V call is TRBV7-2, the J call TRBJ2-1; possible D gene TRBD1, 6 bases. The read is 3 residues too short to cover the CDR3 end, so that end is filled in from the germline J gene. This CDR3 region has 14 residues. The germline CDR1 and CDR2 sequences are SGHTA and FQGNSA. Trimming pared 1 base from V and 8 bases from J, leaving 12 bases between.